This TCR beta chain was retrieved from a study of blood T cells in healthy people across ages. Study outcomes and limitations: Per million T cells, the diversity of TCR beta decreased roughly linearly as age advanced.

Regarding this clonotype: Its specificity is not known.

Then a second PCR, running roughly 6 to 12 cycles, was carried out with a sample-barcoded 5' primer and a J-beta primer mix. Each cDNA molecule was tagged by a template-switch adaptor with 12 random nucleotides. TCRdb recomputed calls from the 5' RACE reads with MiXCR, one row per CDR3 protein. Here the sample spans some 550,000 distinct CDR3 sequences, roughly 43% being singletons. Germline V gives CDR1 MNHNS, CDR2 SASEGT. Trimming removed 3 bases at V and 0 bases at J, with 9 bases between. CDR3 length: 16 residues. The chain carries TRBV6-1 and TRBJ2-6; a weak D match, TRBD1 (5 bases). This sequence originates from a man older than 75 in good health. Sequencing input: blood. The CDR3 nucleotides read TGTGCCAGCAGTGACAGGGCGAGCTCTGGGGCCAACGTCCTGACTTTC. The encoded protein is CASSDRASSGANVLTF.